A selection of T cell receptor beta chains follows, all from one sample in a study of response to subunit inactivated influenza vaccine. TCRdb fed the RT-PCR reads into MiXCR, producing one record per CDR3 protein. The data contain under 950,000 distinct CDR3 sequences, roughly 20% of them singletons. The sequenced sample was PBMCs from blood, obtained more than 4 days after vaccination. The receptors shown here come from a man aged 50-60 years who received an inactivated influenza vaccine. Both conserved end residues are part of each CDR3. A D gene is named only where the DNA matches it firmly. Clone size, where shown, is once, few, many, or a class for clones that have expanded.

j_gene,v_gene,d_gene,abundance,CDR3nt,CDR3aa
TRBJ1-6,TRBV20-1,-,many,TGCAGTGCGAGGACAGATCTAAATTCACCCCTCCACTTT,CSARTDLNSPLHF
TRBJ1-6,TRBV12-3/TRBV12-4,-,few,TGTGCCAGCAGCGCGGGGGGACATAATTCACCCCTCCACTTT,CASSAGGHNSPLHF
TRBJ2-1,TRBV7-2,-,-,TGTGCCAGCAGCTTATTGGCGGGATCCTTGGGGAATGAGCAGTTCTTC,CASSLLAGSLGNEQFF
TRBJ1-1,TRBV5-6,-,-,TGTGCCAGCAGCTTGTTTGCCAGGGTCACTGAAGCTTTCTTT,CASSLFARVTEAFF
TRBJ1-5,TRBV27,-,few,TGTGCCAGCAGCTGGGACATTAGCAATCAGCCCCAGCATTTT,CASSWDISNQPQHF
TRBJ2-3,TRBV7-8,TRBD2,few,TGTGCCAGCAGCTTAGCCGCTAGCGGGACAAGGGCAGATACGCAGTATTTT,CASSLAASGTRADTQYF
TRBJ1-3,TRBV12-3/TRBV12-4,TRBD1,-,TGTGCCAGCACCCCGGACAGGGTTTCTGTAAACACCTTATATTTT,CASTPDRVSVNTLYF
TRBJ2-1,TRBV5-1,TRBD2,few,TGCGCCAGCAGCTTGTCTCGCGGGAGCGGAGGTGAGCAGTTCTTC,CASSLSRGSGGEQFF
TRBJ2-7,TRBV7-2,-,few,TGTGCCAGCAGCTATTCCGGGACTGTTTCCTACGAGCAGTACTTC,CASSYSGTVSYEQYF
TRBJ2-2,TRBV18,TRBD2,-,TGTGCCAGCTCACCTACTAGCGGGGTCACCGGGGAGCTGTTTTTT,CASSPTSGVTGELFF
TRBJ2-1,TRBV6-1,TRBD2,-,TGTGCCAGCAGTCCACTAGCGGGGGGGCCAGGGGGGTTACAGCAGTTCTTC,CASSPLAGGPGGLQQFF
TRBJ2-7,TRBV27,TRBD1,few,TGTGCCAGCACCGGAGGACAGGGAGCGTACGAGCAGTACTTC,CASTGGQGAYEQYF
TRBJ1-4,TRBV7-2,-,-,TGTGCCAGCAGCATATTTGCCGTACCGCAGAATGAAAAACTGTTTTTT,CASSIFAVPQNEKLFF
TRBJ2-2,TRBV12-3/TRBV12-4,-,-,TGTGCCAGCACCAAACAGGGCCCAAACACCGGGGAGCTGTTTTTT,CASTKQGPNTGELFF
TRBJ2-5,TRBV12-3/TRBV12-4,TRBD1,many,TGTGCCAGCAGTTTCGGGACAGGGGTAGAGACCCAGTACTTC,CASSFGTGVETQYF
TRBJ2-5,TRBV5-1,-,-,TGCGCCAGCAGCTTGGTGGGGACTTCAATTCAAGAGACCCAGTACTTC,CASSLVGTSIQETQYF
TRBJ2-5,TRBV7-8,TRBD1,few,TGTGCCAGCAGCAAAAGGACAGGGGGTACCCAAGAGACCCAGTACTTC,CASSKRTGGTQETQYF
TRBJ2-7,TRBV3-1,-,-,TGTGCCAGCAGCCAGGGGGACATCTACGAGCAGTACTTC,CASSQGDIYEQYF
TRBJ1-2,TRBV12-3/TRBV12-4,-,many,TGTGCCAGCAGTTTAGCGGAGTATGGCTACACCTTC,CASSLAEYGYTF
TRBJ1-1,TRBV7-6,-,many,TGTGCCAGCAGCTTAGACAGTACTGAAGCTTTCTTT,CASSLDSTEAFF
TRBJ2-6,TRBV19,-,-,TGTGCCAGTAGTATAATAAGCTCCGGGGCCAACGTCCTGACTTTC,CASSIISSGANVLTF
TRBJ2-7,TRBV10-3,-,-,TGTGCCATCAGTGAGTCTCTACTCACCTACGAGCAGTACTTC,CAISESLLTYEQYF
TRBJ2-2,TRBV6-5,TRBD2,-,TGTGCCAGCAGTTCTTTCGGGCTAGCGGGGGGGCCGCTTCCCCGGGAGCTGTTTTTT,CASSSFGLAGGPLPRELFF
TRBJ1-5,TRBV5-1,-,-,TGCGCCAGCAGCTTGGGTGGCGAGGGGCAGCCCCAGCACTTT,CASSLGGEGQPQHF
TRBJ2-7,TRBV5-6,TRBD1,-,TGTGCCAGCAGCAGGCGGGACAGGTACGAGCAGTACTTC,CASSRRDRYEQYF
TRBJ2-1,TRBV11-3,-,few,TGTGCCAGCAGCTCAGATGCAGGACCTTACAATGAGCAGTTCTTC,CASSSDAGPYNEQFF
TRBJ2-1,TRBV12-3/TRBV12-4,-,few,TGTGCCAGCAGTTTTAGTTCTAACTCCTACAATGAGCAGTTCTTC,CASSFSSNSYNEQFF
TRBJ2-7,TRBV5-1,-,-,TGCGCCAGCAGCTTTTTGGGGGCAAATTCCTACGAGCAGTACTTC,CASSFLGANSYEQYF
TRBJ2-1,TRBV13,TRBD2,-,TGTGCCAGCAGCTTACAGGGTGGACTAGCGGGAGGCGGGTACAATGAGCAGTTCTTC,CASSLQGGLAGGGYNEQFF
TRBJ2-7,TRBV5-1,TRBD1,-,TGCGCCAGCAGCTTGGACTTCGGACAGGGGTTCTACGAGCAGTACTTC,CASSLDFGQGFYEQYF
TRBJ2-1,TRBV2,TRBD1,few,TGTGCCAGCATCAGACAGGGGGCTGGCAATGAGCAGTTCTTC,CASIRQGAGNEQFF
TRBJ1-5,TRBV24-1,-,-,TGTGCCACCAGTGATCCGCGGGTCATCGATCAGCCCCAGCATTTT,CATSDPRVIDQPQHF
TRBJ2-7,TRBV11-2,-,few,TGTGCCAGCAGCCCTCTGACCAGACTCTCCTACGAGCAGTACTTC,CASSPLTRLSYEQYF